This TCR beta chain was obtained from a study of CXCR3-negative and CXCR3-positive naive CD8 T cells. Study-wide points: TRBV-TRBJ usage was similar across naive CXCR3 subsets but distinct in memory cells. When CXCR3-positive naive cells were set against CXCR3-negative naive cells, the former had more hydrophobic TRB CDR3s.

Concerning this clonotype: The target antigen is unknown.

The sorter processed each CD8+ T cell subset in triplicate at 250,000 to 300,000 cells apiece. A CD45RO-CCR7+CD27+CD95- phenotype identified naive CD8+ T cells. The CDR3 runs to 13 residues. Germline CDR1 and CDR2: SGHTA and FQGNSA. In preparing the TRB cDNA libraries, 5' RACE with UMI labels was used. With the 5' RACE reads reprocessed, TCRdb shows one record per CDR3 protein and no DNA. This sample's table has 50,000 to 65,000 distinct CDR3 sequences. Specimen: naive CXCR3- CD8+ T cells from blood. Sample subset: CD45RO-CCR7+CD27+CD95- naive CD8+ T cells lacking CXCR3 (TNR3-). The source is a human donor in good health. Some clones in this sample may be carry-over from other donors' samples. This chain links TRBV7-2 with TRBJ1-5. CDR3 protein: CASSYNTNQPQHF.